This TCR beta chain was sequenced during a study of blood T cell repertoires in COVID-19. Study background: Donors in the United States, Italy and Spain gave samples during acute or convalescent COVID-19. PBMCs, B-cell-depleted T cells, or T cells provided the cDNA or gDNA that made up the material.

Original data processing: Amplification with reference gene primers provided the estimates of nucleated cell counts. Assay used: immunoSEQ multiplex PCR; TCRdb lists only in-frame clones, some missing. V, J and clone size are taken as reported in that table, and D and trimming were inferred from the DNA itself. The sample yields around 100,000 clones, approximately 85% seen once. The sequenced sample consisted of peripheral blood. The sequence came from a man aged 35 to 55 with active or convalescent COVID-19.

CDR3 in DNA: TGCGCCAGCAGCCAAGATCCGGGGGTTAATGAAAAACTGTTTTTT. As protein: CASSQDPGVNEKLFF. V usage is TRBV4-1 and J usage is TRBJ1-4, with D possibly TRBD1 on 5 matching bases. CDR1 and CDR2 (germline): MGHRA, YSYEKL. V shed 0 bases and J shed 4 bases, with 9 bases lying between them. CDR3 size: 15 residues.